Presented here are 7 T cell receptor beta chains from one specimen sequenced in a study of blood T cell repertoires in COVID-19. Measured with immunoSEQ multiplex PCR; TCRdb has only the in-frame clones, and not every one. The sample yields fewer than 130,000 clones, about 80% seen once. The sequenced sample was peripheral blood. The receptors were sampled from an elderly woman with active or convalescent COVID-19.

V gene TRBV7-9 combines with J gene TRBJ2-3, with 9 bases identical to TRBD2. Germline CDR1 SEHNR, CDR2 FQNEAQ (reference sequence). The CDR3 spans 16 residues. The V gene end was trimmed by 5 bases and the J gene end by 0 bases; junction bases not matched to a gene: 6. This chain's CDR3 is CASSPRAGGSTDTQYF. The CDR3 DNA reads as TGTGCCAGCAGCCCCCGAGCGGGGGGTAGCACAGATACGCAGTATTTT.

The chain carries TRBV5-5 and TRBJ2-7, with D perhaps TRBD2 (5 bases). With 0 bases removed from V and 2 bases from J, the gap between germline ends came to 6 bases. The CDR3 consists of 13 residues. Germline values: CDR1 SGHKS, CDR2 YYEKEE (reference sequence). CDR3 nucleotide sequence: TGTGCCAGCAGCTTGGCGGGAACCTACGAGCAGTACTTC. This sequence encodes CASSLAGTYEQYF.

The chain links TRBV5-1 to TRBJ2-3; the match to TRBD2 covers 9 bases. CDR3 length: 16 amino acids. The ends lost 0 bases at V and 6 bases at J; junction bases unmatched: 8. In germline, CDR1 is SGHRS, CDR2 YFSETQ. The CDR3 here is CASSLVAGGPSDTQYF. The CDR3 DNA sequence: TGCGCCAGCAGCTTGGTGGCGGGAGGGCCATCTGATACGCAGTATTTT.

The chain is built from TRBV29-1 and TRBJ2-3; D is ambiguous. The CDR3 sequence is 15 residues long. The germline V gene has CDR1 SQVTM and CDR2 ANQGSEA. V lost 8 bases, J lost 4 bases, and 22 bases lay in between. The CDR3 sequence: CSSRVGVASSDTQYF. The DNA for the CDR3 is TGCAGCTCCCGGGTTGGAGTAGCAAGTTCAGATACGCAGTATTTT.

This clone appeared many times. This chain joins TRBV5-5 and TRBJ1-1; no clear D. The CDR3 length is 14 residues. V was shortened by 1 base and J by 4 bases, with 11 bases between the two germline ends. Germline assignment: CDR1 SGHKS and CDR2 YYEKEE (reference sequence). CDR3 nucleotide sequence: TGTGCCAGCAGCTTGTTGGGTCAGGCCACTGAAGCTTTCTTT. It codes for CASSLLGQATEAFF.

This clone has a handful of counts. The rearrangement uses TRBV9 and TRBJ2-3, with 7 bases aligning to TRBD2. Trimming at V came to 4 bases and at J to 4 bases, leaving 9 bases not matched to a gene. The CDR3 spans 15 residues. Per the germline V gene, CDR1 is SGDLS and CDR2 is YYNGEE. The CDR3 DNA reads TGTGCCAGCAGCCCCCAAGCGGGATCTTCAGATACGCAGTATTTT. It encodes CASSPQAGSSDTQYF.

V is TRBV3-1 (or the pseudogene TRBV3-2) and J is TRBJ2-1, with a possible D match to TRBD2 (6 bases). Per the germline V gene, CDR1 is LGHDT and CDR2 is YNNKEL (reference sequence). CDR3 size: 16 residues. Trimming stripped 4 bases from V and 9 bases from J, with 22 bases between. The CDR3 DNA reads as TGTGCCAGCAGCCCGGGGGTAGATTCGCCCTTCGGTGAGCAGTTCTTC. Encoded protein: CASSPGVDSPFGEQFF.